This T cell receptor (beta chain) is drawn from a study of CD8 T cells in Susac syndrome. Study-wide points: It was acknowledged in the study that its TCR sequencing and HLA analysis involved a relatively small number of individuals.

From germline, CDR1 is MNHEY and CDR2 SMNVEV (reference sequence). The CDR3 covers 11 residues. Trimming took 4 bases from V and 8 from J, leaving 5 bases between them. This clonotype was seen once. Its target is not known. RNA in amounts of about 0.5 to 1 ug was reverse transcribed with random hexamers. immunoSEQ multiplex PCR amplified TCR beta CDR3 across 54 Vbeta, 13 Jbeta. MiXCR was run by TCRdb on the immunoSEQ multiplex PCR reads, yielding one entry per CDR3 protein. The repertoire consists of 200,000 to 250,000 distinct CDR3 sequences, with 85% to 95% occurring once and the leading ten covering 0.06% to 0.08%. Sequencing of TCR beta was performed on blood CD8+ and CD4+ T cells. CD8+ and CD4+ T cells were negatively isolated; TEMRA cells were FACS-enriched.

The chain couples TRBV27 to TRBJ1-4; D is undetermined. Sequences were obtained from CD4+ T cells from PBMCs. The receptor comes from a human donor with multiple sclerosis. The CDR3 region is CASSWGEKLFF. In nucleotides, the CDR3 is TGTGCCAGCAGTTGGGGAGAAAAACTGTTTTTT.